This T cell receptor (beta chain) was recovered during a study of blood T cells in healthy people across ages. Study-level results: It was the long-lived donors that had more naive CD4+ cells and higher diversity than aged donors.

With a J-beta primer mix and a sample-barcoded 5' primer, a second PCR ran about 7 to 12 cycles. TCRdb passed the 5' RACE reads through MiXCR, listing each CDR3 protein once. The sample carries some 710,000 distinct CDR3 sequences, 46% recorded once. Concerning this clonotype: Antigen specificity is unknown. One end of the junction fails to match germline, which may point to a read error.

Germline V lookup: CDR1 LGHNA, CDR2 YSLEER. This CDR3 is built from 15 residues. The clonotype comes from a man at least 80 years old in good health. The chain couples TRBV4-3 to TRBJ2-1; D not certain. The closer fit of TRBJ2-7 to the DNA end suggests the J call may be wrong. The sequenced sample consisted of blood. CDR3 nucleotide sequence: TGCGCCAGTAGCCAAGATCCAGACCCCTACAATGAGCAGTACTTC. Its translation is CASSQDPDPYNEQYF.